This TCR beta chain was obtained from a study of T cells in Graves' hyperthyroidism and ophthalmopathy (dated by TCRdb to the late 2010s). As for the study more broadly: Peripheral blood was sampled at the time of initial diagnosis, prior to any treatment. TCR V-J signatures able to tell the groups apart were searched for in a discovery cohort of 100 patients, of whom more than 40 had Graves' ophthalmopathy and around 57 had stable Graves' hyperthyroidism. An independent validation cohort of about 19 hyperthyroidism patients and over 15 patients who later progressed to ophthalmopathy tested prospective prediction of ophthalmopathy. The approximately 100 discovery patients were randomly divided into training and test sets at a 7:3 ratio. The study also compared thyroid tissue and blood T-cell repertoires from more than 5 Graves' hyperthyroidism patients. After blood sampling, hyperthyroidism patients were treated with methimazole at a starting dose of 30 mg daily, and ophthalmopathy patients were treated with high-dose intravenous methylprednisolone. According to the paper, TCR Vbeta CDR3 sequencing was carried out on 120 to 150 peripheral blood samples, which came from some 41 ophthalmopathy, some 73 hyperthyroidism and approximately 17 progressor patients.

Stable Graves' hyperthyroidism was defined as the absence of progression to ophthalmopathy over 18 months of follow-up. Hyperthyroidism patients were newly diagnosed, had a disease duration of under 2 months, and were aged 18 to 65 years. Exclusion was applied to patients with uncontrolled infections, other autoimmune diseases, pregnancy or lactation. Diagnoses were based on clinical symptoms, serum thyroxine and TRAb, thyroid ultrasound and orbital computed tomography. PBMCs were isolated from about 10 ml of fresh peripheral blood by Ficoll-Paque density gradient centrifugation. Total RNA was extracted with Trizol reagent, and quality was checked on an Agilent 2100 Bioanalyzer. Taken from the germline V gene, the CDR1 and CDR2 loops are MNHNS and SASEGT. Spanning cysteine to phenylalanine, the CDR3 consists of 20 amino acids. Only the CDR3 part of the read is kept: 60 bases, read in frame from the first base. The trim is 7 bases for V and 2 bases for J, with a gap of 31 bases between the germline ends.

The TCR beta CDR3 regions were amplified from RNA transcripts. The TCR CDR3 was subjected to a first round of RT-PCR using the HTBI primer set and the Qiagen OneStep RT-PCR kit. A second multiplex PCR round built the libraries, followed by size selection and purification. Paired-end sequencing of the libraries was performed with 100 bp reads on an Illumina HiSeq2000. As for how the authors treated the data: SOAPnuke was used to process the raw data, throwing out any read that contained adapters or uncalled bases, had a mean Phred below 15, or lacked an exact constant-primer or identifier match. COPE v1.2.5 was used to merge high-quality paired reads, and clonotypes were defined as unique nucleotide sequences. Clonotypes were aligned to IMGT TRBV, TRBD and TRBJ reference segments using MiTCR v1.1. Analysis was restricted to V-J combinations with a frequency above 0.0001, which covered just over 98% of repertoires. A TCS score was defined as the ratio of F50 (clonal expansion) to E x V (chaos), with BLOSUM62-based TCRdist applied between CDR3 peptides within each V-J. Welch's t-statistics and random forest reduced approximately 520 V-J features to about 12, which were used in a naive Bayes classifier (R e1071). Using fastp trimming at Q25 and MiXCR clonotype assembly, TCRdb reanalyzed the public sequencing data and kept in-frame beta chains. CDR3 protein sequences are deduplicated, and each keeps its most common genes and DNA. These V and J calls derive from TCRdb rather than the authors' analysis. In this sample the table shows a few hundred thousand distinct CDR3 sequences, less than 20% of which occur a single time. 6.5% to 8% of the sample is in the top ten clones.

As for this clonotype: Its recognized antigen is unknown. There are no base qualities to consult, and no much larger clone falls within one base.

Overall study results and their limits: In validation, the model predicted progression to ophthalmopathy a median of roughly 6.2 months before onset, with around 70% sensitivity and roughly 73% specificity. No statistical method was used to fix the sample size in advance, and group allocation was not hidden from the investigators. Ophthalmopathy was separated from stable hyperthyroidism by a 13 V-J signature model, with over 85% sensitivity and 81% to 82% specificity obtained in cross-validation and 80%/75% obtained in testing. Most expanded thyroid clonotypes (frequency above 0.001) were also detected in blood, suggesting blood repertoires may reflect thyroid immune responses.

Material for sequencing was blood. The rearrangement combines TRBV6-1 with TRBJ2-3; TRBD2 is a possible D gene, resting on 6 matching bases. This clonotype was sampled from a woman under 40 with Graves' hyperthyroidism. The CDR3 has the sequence CASTEKGSGVRTTHTDTQYF. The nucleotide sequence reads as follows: TGTGCCAGCACCGAAAAGGGGTCTGGGGTTCGGACTACACACACAGATACGCAGTATTTT.